Each of the 24 T cell receptor beta chains below was sequenced from the same sample in a study of regulatory T cells in long-lasting Graves disease. This sample's time point: newly diagnosed GD, antithyroid drugs for less than 3 months. From RNA extracted from PBMCs, the TCR library was made. In building TCR beta libraries, iRepertoire HTBI primers were used together with Arm-PCR of CDR3 regions. TCRdb re-called the multiplex PCR reads with MiXCR, one entry per CDR3 protein. The table lists approximately 400,000 distinct CDR3 sequences, 15% of them singletons. Separately, the same data were catalogued under a study of T cells in Graves' hyperthyroidism and ophthalmopathy.

The specimen comprised peripheral blood mononuclear cells (PBMCs), sampled at new diagnosis, from a patient treated with antithyroid drugs. These receptors originate from a woman between 35 and 50 years old with Graves disease.

This chain links TRBV28 with TRBJ1-1; a possible D gene is TRBD1 (6 bases). The germline V and J ends were trimmed by 2 bases and 4 bases, with 14 bases remaining between them. Germline CDR1 is MDHEN and CDR2 is SYDVKM. This CDR3 is 15 amino acids long. In DNA form, the CDR3 reads TGTGCCAGCAGTTTACTCAAAGGGGGGTTCACTGAAGCTTTCTTT. Protein sequence: CASSLLKGGFTEAFF.

This clonotype was observed a single time. This is likely an artifact of a read error, given a far larger clone one base away. The genes are TRBV7-9 and TRBJ2-1; D call uncertain. With the DNA end fitting TRBJ2-5 better, the J assignment may be wrong. CDR1 is SEHNR and CDR2 is FQNEAQ in the germline V gene (reference sequence). The CDR3 runs to 16 residues. CDR3 sequence (DNA): TGTGCCAGCAGCTGGGAAAGACTCGACATAGGGGAGACCCAGTACTTC. The encoded protein is CASSWERLDIGETQYF.

This clonotype was seen at least ten times. The chain uses TRBV12-3 or TRBV12-4 and TRBJ2-2; weak D call: TRBD1 (8 bases). Trimming removed 10 bases from V and 4 bases from J, with 19 bases in between. The CDR3 sequence is 15 residues long. This CDR3 reads CAIMDREGVTGELFF. DNA of the CDR3: TGTGCCATAATGGACAGGGAGGGGGTCACCGGGGAGCTGTTTTTT.

This clonotype has at least ten counts. The V call is TRBV7-8, the J call TRBJ2-1; either TRBD1 or TRBD2 may fit D (8 bases each). Germline V gene sequence: CDR1 SGHVS, CDR2 FQNEAQ. The CDR3 has 16 residues. Between the trimmed V and J ends, which lost 5 bases and 4 bases, there was a span of 18 bases. The CDR3 bases are TGTGCCAGCAGCCGGGGGGGGGACAGGCGATACAATGAGCAGTTCTTC. This gives the protein CASSRGGDRRYNEQFF.

This clonotype was counted ten times or more. The gene calls are TRBV5-4 and TRBJ2-7; TRBD2 matches 8 bases. This CDR3 contains 15 residues. Germline values: CDR1 SGHNT, CDR2 YYREEE (reference sequence). V dropped 4 bases and J dropped 4; count of bases not matched to a gene: 10. CDR3 in DNA: TGTGCCAGCAGCAGGGGAGCGGGAGCTGATTACGAGCAGTACTTC. Its translation: CASSRGAGADYEQYF.

The gene calls are TRBV6-2 or TRBV6-3 and TRBJ1-4, with D unresolved. The germline V gene has CDR1 MNHEY and CDR2 SVGEGT. The CDR3 covers 14 residues. Trimming cost V 5 bases and J 7 bases, with 14 bases left between them. This chain's CDR3 is CASSVQVEGEKLFF. In DNA form, the CDR3 reads TGTGCCAGCAGTGTGCAGGTTGAGGGTGAAAAACTGTTTTTT.

The chain couples TRBV6-1 to TRBJ2-5; 12 bases line up with TRBD2. Germline V lookup: CDR1 MNHNS, CDR2 SASEGT. The CDR3 covers 15 residues. V trimming: 6 bases; J trimming: 5 bases; junction bases outside the gene matches: 7. The CDR3: CASRFRLAGAETQYF. CDR3 DNA: TGTGCCAGCAGATTCCGACTAGCGGGAGCTGAGACCCAGTACTTC.

This clonotype has just a few counts. The gene calls are TRBV6-1 and TRBJ1-1, with a possible D match to TRBD1 (6 bases). Trimming removed 6 bases from V and 0 bases from J, with 14 bases in between. The CDR3 is 15 residues long. Per the germline V gene, CDR1 is MNHNS and CDR2 is SASEGT. The CDR3 DNA follows: TGTGCCAGCAGCTTACGGGGGACAATGAACACTGAAGCTTTCTTT. Translated: CASSLRGTMNTEAFF.

The chain recombines TRBV5-1 with TRBJ1-1; D is unclear. The length of the CDR3 is 14 residues. Germline CDR1 SGHRS, CDR2 YFSETQ. The germline V and J ends were trimmed by 2 bases and 0 bases, with 8 bases remaining between them. The CDR3 region has the DNA TGCGCCAGCAGCTTCACCAGGCTGAACACTGAAGCTTTCTTT. Its protein product is CASSFTRLNTEAFF.

CDR3 nucleotides: TGTGCCAGCAGCGGTCGCTGGGTTGGAAACACCATATATTTT. Its protein product is CASSGRWVGNTIYF. The chain carries TRBV28 and TRBJ1-3; unclear D gene. The ends were cut back, 6 bases at V and 3 bases at J, with 12 bases in the middle. The length of the CDR3 is 14 residues. CDR1 and CDR2 from the germline V gene are MDHEN and SYDVKM. Together with reference TRBV28 and TRBJ1-3, the CDR3 gives the full variable domain: DVKVTQSSRYLVKRTGEKVFLECVQDMDHENMFWYRQDPGLGLRLIYFSYDVKMKEKGDIPEGYSVSREKKERFSLILESASTNQTSMYLCASSGRWVGNTIYFGEGSWLTVV.

This clonotype was observed at least ten times. The chain carries TRBV11-3 and TRBJ2-1; no reliable D call. Trimming removed 3 bases from V and 0 bases from J, with 9 bases in between. This CDR3 contains 15 residues. Germline V gene lookup returns CDR1 SGHNT and CDR2 YENEEA. The CDR3 loop is CASSFLNFSYNEQFF. DNA for the CDR3: TGTGCCAGCAGCTTCCTAAATTTCTCCTACAATGAGCAGTTCTTC. Using reference TRBV11-3 and TRBJ2-1 for the parts outside the CDR3, the full variable domain is EAGVVQSPRYKIIEKKQPVAFWCNPISGHNTLYWYLQNLGQGPELLIRYENEEAVDDSQLPKDRFSAERLKGVDSTLKIQPAELGDSAVYLCASSFLNFSYNEQFFGPGTRLTVL.

Of note for this clonotype: A much larger clone lies one base from this, so it may be a read error. This chain links TRBV7-3 with TRBJ1-1, with D possibly being TRBD1 (6 bases). This CDR3 is built from 17 residues. The germline V gene has CDR1 SGHTA and CDR2 FQGTGA. The germline V and J ends were trimmed by 1 base and 4 bases, with 19 bases remaining between them. The CDR3, as DNA: TGTGCCAGCAGCTTAAGCCACAGGGCCGTGGGTCCCACTGAAGCTTTCTTT. Translation: CASSLSHRAVGPTEAFF.

In this sample, this clonotype turned up many times. This chain links TRBV28 with TRBJ1-5, with a possible D match to TRBD1 (5 bases). Germline values: CDR1 MDHEN, CDR2 SYDVKM. V lost 2 bases and J lost 5, with 10 bases in between. The CDR3 length is 14 residues. The CDR3 DNA is TGTGCCAGCAGTTTACTAGAGGGGTATCAGCCCCAGCATTTT. It is translated as CASSLLEGYQPQHF. Full variable domain (rest looked up from reference TRBV28 and TRBJ1-5): DVKVTQSSRYLVKRTGEKVFLECVQDMDHENMFWYRQDPGLGLRLIYFSYDVKMKEKGDIPEGYSVSREKKERFSLILESASTNQTSMYLCASSLLEGYQPQHFGDGTRLSIL.

CDR3 loop: CASSLGTPNQPQHF. CDR3 bases: TGTGCCAGCAGCCTTGGAACCCCGAATCAGCCCCAGCATTTT. This rearrangement joins TRBV12-3 or TRBV12-4 to TRBJ1-5; D is undetermined. Trimming removed 6 bases from V and 4 bases from J, with 13 bases in between. The CDR3 covers 14 residues.

This clonotype was seen a handful of times. V is TRBV20-1 and J is TRBJ1-1, with 9 bases that match TRBD1. CDR3 length: 18 residues. V lost 6 bases and J lost 1; bases outside the gene matches: 18. Germline V lookup: CDR1 DFQATT, CDR2 SNEGSKA (reference sequence). CDR3 DNA sequence: TGCAGTGCCGACTATCCCGGGACAGGGACCAGGGGGAACACTGAAGCTTTCTTT. Translating gives CSADYPGTGTRGNTEAFF.

The gene calls are TRBV12-3 or TRBV12-4 and TRBJ2-1; 12 bases agree with TRBD2. The CDR3 length is 16 residues. The V and J ends lost 3 bases and 3 bases, in that order; junction bases with no gene match: 3. As DNA, the CDR3 is TGTGCCAGCAGTTTGCTAGCGGGAGGGGGCTACAATGAGCAGTTCTTC. Protein product: CASSLLAGGGYNEQFF.

This clonotype appeared many times. At one boundary the junction diverges from the germline segment, which might be a read error. The gene calls are TRBV5-1 and TRBJ2-3; TRBD2 matches at 15 bases. This CDR3 has 18 residues. Germline CDR1 SGHRS, CDR2 YFSETQ. In DNA, the CDR3 is TGTGCCAGCAGCTCCGGGACTAGCGGGAGGTCTAGCACAGATACGCAGTATTTT. This gives the protein CASSSGTSGRSSTDTQYF.

This clonotype was recorded many times. The gene calls are TRBV13 and TRBJ2-5; 7 bases line up with TRBD1. V was clipped by 5 bases and J by 2 bases; unmatched bases: 11. The CDR3 totals 16 residues. Germline loops: CDR1 PRHDT, CDR2 FYEKMQ (reference sequence). Written as DNA, the CDR3 is TGTGCCAGCAGCCTTAGATTCCGGGACAGACAAGAGACCCAGTACTTC. Amino acid sequence: CASSLRFRDRQETQYF.

This clonotype has more than one count but fewer than ten. The CDR3 sequence: CASSILGTSGSDIQETQYF. The DNA of the CDR3 is TGTGCCAGTAGTATACTAGGGACTAGCGGGAGTGATATTCAAGAGACCCAGTACTTC. This chain links TRBV19 with TRBJ2-5, with 14 bases identical to TRBD2. The CDR3 consists of 19 residues. From germline, CDR1 is LNHDA and CDR2 SQIVND (reference sequence). V shed 2 bases, J shed 2 bases, and the junction held 10 bases outside the gene matches.

The CDR3 sequence: CASPGRGCGGELFF. The DNA for the CDR3 is TGCGCCAGCCCCGGGCGCGGATGCGGCGGGGAGCTGTTTTTT. The chain has TRBV4-3 and TRBJ2-2; no firm D call. Trimming took off 8 bases at V and 7 bases at J, with 17 bases between the two ends. CDR3 length: 14 residues. Germline-derived CDR1 and CDR2 are LGHNA and YSLEER.

Concerning this clonotype: This may be a read error, as it is one base from a much larger clone. The genes are TRBV11-2 and TRBJ2-2; no definite D call. The CDR3 contains 16 residues. The germline CDR1 and CDR2 sequences are SGHAT and FQNNGV. The CDR3 DNA follows: TGTGCCAGCAGCTCAAGAGTTACCCAAAGCACCGTGGAGCTGTTTTTT. This codes for CASSSRVTQSTVELFF.

There are many counts of this clonotype. V and J are TRBV6-1 and TRBJ2-3, with 8 bases matching TRBD2. The CDR3 has 18 amino acids. Germline V gives CDR1 MNHNS, CDR2 SASEGT. Trimming took 3 bases from V and 0 from J; bases not matched to a gene: 11. CDR3 DNA: TGTGCCAGCAGTGACCCTCCGGGGGGGTCCTTTAGCACAGATACGCAGTATTTT. Protein: CASSDPPGGSFSTDTQYF.

This clonotype was seen repeatedly, ten times or more. This chain's CDR3 is CASSSQGAGEQFF. The CDR3 DNA reads TGTGCCAGCAGCTCCCAGGGGGCGGGTGAGCAGTTCTTC. The gene calls are TRBV7-2 and TRBJ2-1, with 8 bases that match TRBD1. V was pared by 4 bases and J by 9 bases, with 5 bases of the junction left unmatched. This CDR3 has 13 amino acids. The germline V gene encodes CDR1 SGHTA and CDR2 FQGNSA.

The chain is built from TRBV27 and TRBJ2-1; 11 nucleotides line up with TRBD2. Germline assignment: CDR1 MNHEY and CDR2 SMNVEV (reference sequence). Germline trimming cut 6 bases from V and 4 bases from J; bases unmatched to any gene: 8. CDR3 length: 16 amino acids. The CDR3 sequence is CASRSIAGGKYNEQFF. CDR3 bases: TGTGCCAGCAGATCAATAGCGGGAGGGAAGTACAATGAGCAGTTCTTC.